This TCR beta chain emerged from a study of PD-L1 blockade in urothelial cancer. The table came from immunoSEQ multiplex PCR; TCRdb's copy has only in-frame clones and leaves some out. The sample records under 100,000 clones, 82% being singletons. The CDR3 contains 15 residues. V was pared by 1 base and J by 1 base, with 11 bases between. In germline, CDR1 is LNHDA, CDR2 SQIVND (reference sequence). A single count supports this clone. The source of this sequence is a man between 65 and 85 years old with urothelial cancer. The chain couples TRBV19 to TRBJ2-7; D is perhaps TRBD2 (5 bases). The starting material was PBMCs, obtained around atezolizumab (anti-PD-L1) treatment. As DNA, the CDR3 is TGTGCCAGTAGTATAGGGGCAGCGGCTTCCTACGAGCAGTACTTC. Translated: CASSIGAAASYEQYF.